The T cell receptor (beta chain) under discussion was sequenced for a study of tissue T cells after allogeneic stem cell transplantation. Regarding the study as a whole: Blood and spleen captured only part of the tissue TCR repertoire. Few T cell clones were shared across patients, but motif clusters showed tissue-specific shared signatures.

This clone has more than one count but fewer than ten. Its antigen is not identified. Gene names follow the mouse nomenclature. The time point here: mouse harvest day 7 after allogeneic transplant. Mouse grafts combined 10^7 T-cell-depleted bone marrow cells with 10^6 splenic CD5+ T cells. This mouse GVHD model was MHC-mismatched B6 to BALB/c, profiled day 7 or 14. TCRdb keeps only in-frame clones here, not all; method: immunoSEQ multiplex PCR. The sample carries under 7,000 clones, roughly half recorded once. This sequence originates from a female BALB/c mouse given C57BL/6 T cells with graft-versus-host disease after an allogeneic hematopoietic cell transplant. The sequencing sample was made of gut tissue.

The part of the CDR3 DNA that was read is TGTGCCAGCAGTCCCAGGGGGAGAAACACAGAAGTCTTC. Translating gives CASSPRGRNTEVF. The entire CDR3 protein is CASSPRGRNTEVFF. The chain carries TRBV26 and TRBJ1-1, with 7 bases aligning to TRBD1. The read falls 1 residue short of the CDR3 end, and the missing part is taken from the germline J gene. The length of the CDR3 is 14 residues. Germline trimming cut 4 bases from V and 1 base from J; bases unmatched to any gene: 3. Germline V gene data show CDR1 as KGHPV and CDR2 as FQNQEV (reference sequence).